This record covers a single T cell receptor (beta chain). Antigen: not known. This sample was taken from a study of blood T cells in healthy people across ages. Overall study results and limits: Any changes in expanded clonotypes were possibly confounded, as donor CMV status remained unknown. TCR beta diversity was tightly associated with the proportion of naive T cells.

V was clipped by 5 bases and J by 3 bases; unmatched bases: 6. The germline V gene encodes CDR1 KGHSH and CDR2 LQKENI. CDR3 size: 15 residues. Each sample yielded at least 6 million isolated PBMCs. Samples each had at least 5.5 micrograms of total RNA extracted. Using a J-beta primer mix together with a sample-barcoded 5' primer, a second PCR was run for roughly 6 to 12 cycles. TCRdb used MiXCR to reprocess the 5' RACE reads, holding one entry per CDR3 protein. The table includes around 710,000 distinct CDR3 sequences, around 46% detected once. The chain uses TRBV18 and TRBJ2-5, with 10 positions matching TRBD1. Sample: blood. The TCR sequence derives from a woman aged 60-70 years in good health. Written as DNA, the CDR3 is TGTGCCAGCTCAGACGGACAGGGGGTTGAAGAGACCCAGTACTTC. It codes for CASSDGQGVEETQYF.